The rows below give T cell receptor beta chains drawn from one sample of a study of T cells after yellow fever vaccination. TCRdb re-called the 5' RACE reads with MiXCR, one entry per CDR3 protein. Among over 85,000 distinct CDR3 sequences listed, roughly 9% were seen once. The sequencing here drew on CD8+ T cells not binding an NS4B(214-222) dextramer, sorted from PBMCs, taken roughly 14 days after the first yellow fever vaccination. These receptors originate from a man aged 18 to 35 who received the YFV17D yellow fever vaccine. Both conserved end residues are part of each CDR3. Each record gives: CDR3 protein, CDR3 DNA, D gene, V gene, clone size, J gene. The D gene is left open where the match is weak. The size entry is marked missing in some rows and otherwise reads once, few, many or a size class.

CASSYGTTYEQYF	TGTGCCAGCAGTTACGGGACTACCTACGAGCAGTACTTC	TRBD2	TRBV6-5	-	TRBJ2-7
CASSFRGSDTEAFF	TGTGCCAGCAGCTTCAGGGGATCGGACACTGAAGCTTTCTTT	-	TRBV7-9	few	TRBJ1-1
CATNGYGYTF	TGTGCCACAAACGGCTATGGCTACACCTTC	-	TRBV19	few	TRBJ1-2
CASSLLDPAGGRDEQFF	TGTGCCAGCAGCTTACTTGATCCGGCGGGGGGAAGGGATGAGCAGTTCTTC	TRBD2	TRBV11-1	few	TRBJ2-1
CASSLTSLEQYF	TGTGCCAGCAGCCTAACTAGCCTCGAGCAGTACTTC	-	TRBV12-3/TRBV12-4	few	TRBJ2-7
CASSLGQPRNSPLHF	TGTGCCAGCAGCTTAGGACAGCCTAGAAATTCACCCCTCCACTTT	-	TRBV5-6	few	TRBJ1-6
CASSSLTDPYGYTF	TGCGCCAGCAGCTCCTTGACAGACCCTTATGGCTACACCTTC	-	TRBV5-1	few	TRBJ1-2
CASSFRDGYTEAFF	TGTGCCAGCAGCTTCCGGGACGGCTACACTGAAGCTTTCTTT	-	TRBV5-5	once	TRBJ1-1
CASSLARGGRIGELFF	TGTGCCAGCAGTCTAGCCCGGGGGGGGCGGATCGGGGAGCTGTTTTTT	TRBD2	TRBV25-1	-	TRBJ2-2
CASSQDLAGPINEQFF	TGCGCCAGCAGCCAAGATCTAGCGGGGCCCATCAATGAGCAGTTCTTC	TRBD2	TRBV4-3	few	TRBJ2-1